Presented here are 27 T cell receptor beta chains from one specimen sequenced in a study of response to subunit inactivated influenza vaccine. TCRdb reprocessed the RT-PCR reads via MiXCR and lists one record per CDR3 protein. The sample records roughly 780,000 distinct CDR3 sequences, approximately 17% being singletons. The starting material was PBMCs from blood, obtained 5 days after vaccination. The receptor set was obtained from a man aged 45 to 65 who received an inactivated influenza vaccine.

The J gene is TRBJ2-5, the V gene TRBV9, with 11 bases lining up with TRBD1. This CDR3 region has 15 residues. The V gene end was trimmed by 0 bases and the J gene end by 4 bases; junction bases not matched to a gene: 2. Germline CDR1 and CDR2: SGDLS and YYNGEE. The CDR3, as DNA: TGTGCCAGCAGCGTAGGAGGACAGGGGGCAGAGACCCAGTACTTC. Encoded protein: CASSVGGQGAETQYF.

The chain links TRBV5-1 to TRBJ2-7; 9 nucleotides match TRBD2. Germline V gives CDR1 SGHRS, CDR2 YFSETQ. Losses at the gene ends were 5 bases for V and 4 bases for J; bases not matched to a gene: 7. The CDR3 sequence is 14 residues long. CDR3 sequence (DNA): TGCGCCAGCAGGGCGGCTAGCGGGGAATACGAGCAGTACTTC. Its protein is CASRAASGEYEQYF.

Only a few counts were recorded for this clonotype. This chain uses TRBV4-3 with TRBJ2-7; 8 bases agree with TRBD1. The CDR3 is made up of 15 amino acids. CDR1 is LGHNA and CDR2 is YSLEER in the germline V gene. J was trimmed by 3 bases and V by 0 bases; bases with no gene match: 4. This CDR3 reads CASSQEAGGIYEQYF. For the CDR3, the DNA is TGCGCCAGCAGCCAAGAGGCAGGGGGCATCTACGAGCAGTACTTC.

The chain employs TRBV4-3 and TRBJ2-7, with TRBD1 identical over 12 bases. V lost 2 bases, J lost 6 bases, and 11 bases stayed unmatched. In germline, CDR1 is LGHNA, CDR2 YSLEER. The CDR3 is 17 residues long. CDR3 nucleotide sequence: TGCGCCAGCAGCCAAACGAGCCCGGGACAGGGGGCGAGCGAGCAGTACTTC. This gives the protein CASSQTSPGQGASEQYF.

The rearrangement joins TRBV7-2 to TRBJ2-5; D gene unclear. The CDR3 sequence is 14 residues long. Germline lookup yields CDR1 SGHTA and CDR2 FQGNSA. V lost 2 bases to trimming and J lost 1 base, with 8 bases between them. The CDR3 DNA is TGTGCCAGCAGCTTAATGTGGACCCAAGAGACCCAGTACTTC. Protein: CASSLMWTQETQYF.

This clonotype appeared a few times. The V and J genes are TRBV6-5 and TRBJ2-1, with D perhaps matching TRBD2 (5 bases). Germline assignment: CDR1 MNHEY and CDR2 SVGAGI. The CDR3 sequence is 17 residues long. Between the trimmed V and J ends, which lost 0 bases and 6 bases, there was a span of 18 bases. The CDR3 DNA reads TGTGCCAGCAGTTACTCGATAGGTAGGGAGCGAGGCAATGAGCAGTTCTTC. Translation gives CASSYSIGRERGNEQFF.

This rearrangement joins TRBV6-5 to TRBJ1-6; the match to TRBD1 covers 8 bases. This CDR3 spans 16 amino acids. V dropped 4 bases and J dropped 6; count of bases not matched to a gene: 8. Germline CDR1 is MNHEY and CDR2 is SVGAGI. Written as DNA, the CDR3 is TGTGCCAGCAGTTCTCGACAGGGGACATCTAATTCACCCCTCCACTTT. It translates to CASSSRQGTSNSPLHF.

The chain carries TRBV28 and TRBJ1-1; D unclear. The V and J ends lost 10 bases and 3 bases respectively, with 9 bases between them. The CDR3 spans 11 residues. The V gene's germline CDR1 is MDHEN and CDR2 SYDVKM. CDR3 region: CATYRYTEAFF. The CDR3 DNA sequence: TGTGCCACCTACAGATACACTGAAGCTTTCTTT.

V gene TRBV18 combines with J gene TRBJ2-7; no clear D. Per germline, CDR1 KGHSH and CDR2 LQKENI. V was clipped by 5 bases and J by 0 bases, with 11 bases between them. This CDR3 spans 14 amino acids. The CDR3 spells CASSSKLSSYEQYF. The CDR3 coding sequence is TGTGCCAGCTCATCGAAACTGTCCTCCTACGAGCAGTACTTC.

This clonotype was detected a few times. J is TRBJ1-1 and V is TRBV5-1, with D hard to call. CDR1 SGHRS and CDR2 YFSETQ come from the germline V gene. V lost 0 bases to trimming and J lost 0 bases, with 9 bases between them. The CDR3 contains 15 residues. CDR3 region: CASSLERGVNTEAFF. As DNA, the CDR3 is TGCGCCAGCAGCTTGGAGCGGGGAGTGAACACTGAAGCTTTCTTT.

The chain is built from TRBV24-1 and TRBJ2-1, with TRBD2 matching 10 bases. Unmatched junction bases numbered 13, after V lost 3 bases and J lost 0 bases. This CDR3 has 20 residues. Germline CDR1 KGHDR, CDR2 SFDVKD. CDR3 region: CATSDSGSGRLPSSYNEQFF. Written as DNA, the CDR3 is TGTGCCACCAGTGATAGCGGTAGCGGGAGGCTTCCAAGCTCCTACAATGAGCAGTTCTTC.

This clonotype came up a few times. The chain couples TRBV7-6 to TRBJ2-1; D not resolved. Germline assignment: CDR1 SGHVS and CDR2 FNYEAQ. The V end was cut by 5 bases, the J end by 1 base, with 12 bases between. This CDR3 has 15 amino acids. CDR3 sequence: CASSPAQQSYNEQFF. CDR3 in DNA: TGTGCCAGCAGCCCGGCACAGCAGTCCTACAATGAGCAGTTCTTC.

The J gene is TRBJ2-3, the V gene TRBV12-3 or TRBV12-4, with D perhaps matching TRBD2 (6 bases). The CDR3 length is 15 residues. The germline V and J ends were trimmed by 2 bases and 3 bases, with 12 bases remaining between them. CDR3 sequence: CASSLTPLATDTQYF. DNA for the CDR3: TGTGCCAGCAGTTTAACCCCCCTAGCGACAGATACGCAGTATTTT.

The V gene is TRBV20-1, the J gene TRBJ2-5; no firm D call. V shed 3 bases and J shed 6 bases, with 5 bases lying between them. The CDR3 totals 10 residues. The germline gives CDR1 DFQATT, CDR2 SNEGSKA (reference sequence). The CDR3 region is CSAREKTQYF. CDR3 bases: TGCAGTGCTAGGGAAAAGACCCAGTACTTC.

This clonotype came up a few times. The chain employs TRBV20-1 and TRBJ2-5; 14 nucleotides match TRBD2. Germline-derived CDR1 and CDR2 are DFQATT and SNEGSKA (reference sequence). This CDR3 is 15 amino acids long. The J segment lost 7 bases and the V segment lost 5 bases, leaving 9 bases of the junction unmatched. In DNA form, the CDR3 reads TGCAGTGCTTCCCGACTAGCGGGGGGGCCACCGACCCAGTACTTC. Its translation: CSASRLAGGPPTQYF.

This clonotype has just a few counts. The V call is TRBV28, the J call TRBJ2-7; tentatively, D is TRBD1 or TRBD2 (5 bases each). Germline CDR1 reads MDHEN; CDR2 reads SYDVKM. V lost 7 bases and J lost 2, with 15 bases in between. The CDR3 consists of 14 residues. CDR3 nucleotides: TGTGCCAGCACCCTCCGGGACCCAACCTACGAGCAGTACTTC. This encodes CASTLRDPTYEQYF.

This clonotype has only a few counts. The V and J genes are TRBV24-1 and TRBJ2-1; 8 nucleotides line up with TRBD2. The CDR3 totals 14 residues. Looked up from germline, CDR1 is KGHDR and CDR2 is SFDVKD. V shed 3 bases and J 8 bases; nucleotides not matched to a gene: 5. CDR3 bases: TGTGCCACCAGTGATGGGGGGACTAGTTATGAGCAGTTCTTC. The encoded protein is CATSDGGTSYEQFF.

There are a few counts of this clonotype. The rearrangement uses TRBV14 and TRBJ1-2, with D unclear. The CDR3 has 13 amino acids. V dropped 5 bases and J dropped 4 bases, with 11 bases sitting between them. CDR1 and CDR2 from the germline V gene are SGHDN and FVKESK. This CDR3 reads CASSMGIGYGYTF. The CDR3 DNA reads as TGTGCCAGCAGCATGGGAATCGGCTATGGCTACACCTTC.

With respect to this clonotype: Germline is not matched at one junction end, which may reflect a read error. The rearrangement links TRBV12-3 or TRBV12-4 to TRBJ2-1, with TRBD2 matching over 9 bases. This CDR3 is 17 amino acids long. CDR3 region: CVSRPGTSSHHYNEQFF. Here the CDR3 DNA reads TGTGTCAGCAGACCCGGGACTAGCAGCCACCACTACAATGAGCAGTTCTTC.

The chain has TRBV7-8 and TRBJ2-3, with D unclear. Germline values: CDR1 SGHVS, CDR2 FQNEAQ. The CDR3 consists of 16 residues. The V gene lost 0 bases and the J gene lost 0 bases, with 10 bases spanning the gap. This CDR3 is CASSLALVASTDTQYF. CDR3 in DNA: TGTGCCAGCAGCTTAGCGTTAGTAGCTAGCACAGATACGCAGTATTTT. The full variable domain, its missing parts supplied by reference TRBV7-8 and TRBJ2-3, is GAGVSQSPRYKVAKRGQDVALRCDPISGHVSLFWYQQALGQGPEFLTYFQNEAQLDKSGLPSDRFFAERPEGSVSTLKIQRTQQEDSAVYLCASSLALVASTDTQYFGPGTRLTVL.

This clonotype was recorded at least ten times. This rearrangement joins TRBV7-2 to TRBJ2-2, with D perhaps TRBD2 (6 bases). The CDR3 is made up of 14 amino acids. The V and J ends lost 7 bases and 5 bases respectively, with 14 bases between them. The germline V gene has CDR1 SGHTA and CDR2 FQGNSA. This CDR3 reads CASTSFGGTGELFF. The DNA for the CDR3 is TGTGCCAGCACCTCCTTTGGGGGGACCGGGGAGCTGTTTTTT.

This clonotype has a handful of counts. V is TRBV7-2 and J is TRBJ1-2, with TRBD1 as a possible D gene (5 bases). Deletions cut 3 bases from V and 5 bases from J, with 10 bases between. CDR1 and CDR2 from the germline V gene are SGHTA and FQGNSA. This CDR3 is built from 13 residues. Written as DNA, the CDR3 is TGTGCCAGCAGCTTGACCCAGGGTTATGGCTACACCTTC. It encodes CASSLTQGYGYTF.

The table lists this clonotype with many counts. DNA of the CDR3: TGTGCCAGCTCATCTCCAGGGTCTGGCTACACCTTC. Translation: CASSSPGSGYTF. The chain recombines TRBV18 with TRBJ1-2, with TRBD1 as a possible D gene (5 bases). Trimming removed 5 bases at V and 7 bases at J, with 11 bases between. Germline V CDR1 and CDR2: KGHSH, LQKENI. The CDR3 has 12 amino acids. Combining the CDR3 with reference TRBV18 and TRBJ1-2 gives the whole variable domain NAGVMQNPRHLVRRRGQEARLRCSPMKGHSHVYWYRQLPEEGLKFMVYLQKENIIDESGMPKERFSAEFPKEGPSILRIQQVVRGDSAAYFCASSSPGSGYTFGSGTRLTVV.

This clonotype was counted a few times. V usage is TRBV3-1 and J usage is TRBJ2-2; no clear D. The length of the CDR3 is 15 residues. Per germline, CDR1 LGHDT and CDR2 YNNKEL (reference sequence). V gave up 2 bases and J gave up 4 bases, with 11 bases separating them. The CDR3 DNA is TGTGCCAGCAGCCAAACCCTCCCCAGCACCGGGGAGCTGTTTTTT. It codes for CASSQTLPSTGELFF.

This clonotype was observed a few times. The chain couples TRBV12-5 to TRBJ2-5; TRBD1 aligns across 8 bases. The V and J ends lost 6 bases and 4 bases, in that order; junction bases with no gene match: 10. CDR1 LGHNT and CDR2 FRNRAP come from the germline V gene. The CDR3 is made up of 15 amino acids. CDR3 sequence (DNA): TGTGCTAGTGGAACTACAGGGGGGCTGGTAGAGACCCAGTACTTC. Amino acids: CASGTTGGLVETQYF.

This clonotype has just a few counts. V gene TRBV13 combines with J gene TRBJ2-7; D call uncertain. Germline V CDR1 and CDR2: PRHDT, FYEKMQ (reference sequence). V was cut by 3 bases and J by 6 bases, with 12 bases left in between. The CDR3 runs to 13 residues. The CDR3 loop is CASSLGPIGEQYF. DNA for the CDR3: TGTGCCAGCAGCTTGGGTCCGATCGGCGAGCAGTACTTC.

This clonotype appeared a few times. V gene TRBV25-1 combines with J gene TRBJ2-3; 8 bases match TRBD1. This CDR3 comprises 14 residues. The V gene end was trimmed by 5 bases and the J gene end by 12 bases; junction bases not matched to a gene: 13. Germline values: CDR1 MGHDK, CDR2 SYGVNS. The DNA of the CDR3 is TGTGCCAGCAGTCGAGATACGACGACAGGGGCACAGTATTTT. It is translated as CASSRDTTTGAQYF.